Listed below are T cell receptor beta chains from one sample, sequenced in a study of cytomegalovirus exposure and HLA in healthy donors. The repertoire was sequenced with immunoSEQ multiplex PCR; TCRdb's copy has only in-frame clones and lacks some. Among 120,000 to 150,000 clones listed, around three fifths were seen once. Material: PBMCs. Receptor source: a male donor in good health and CMV-seronegative. The CDR3 runs from the conserved cysteine through the conserved F or W. The D gene is left open where the match is weak. The listing skips clone size in some rows; elsewhere it reads once, few, many or a size class.

J | size | D | V | CDR3 | DNA
TRBJ1-1 | few | - | TRBV5-1 | CASSNQRGDTEAFF | TGCGCCAGCAGCAATCAGCGCGGTGACACTGAAGCTTTCTTT
TRBJ2-7 | - | - | TRBV5-1 | CASSLDSRNYEQYF | TGCGCCAGCAGCTTGGATTCCAGGAACTACGAGCAGTACTTC
TRBJ2-3 | few | TRBD2 | TRBV7-2 | CASSLYRAGAITDTQYF | TGTGCCAGCAGCTTATATAGAGCGGGGGCGATCACAGATACGCAGTATTTT
TRBJ2-3 | once | - | TRBV5-1 | CASSLAAWDYTQYF | TGCGCCAGCAGCTTGGCAGCGTGGGACTATACGCAGTATTTT
TRBJ1-2 | few | TRBD1 | TRBV29-1 | CSVEHQGASQGGYTF | TGCAGCGTTGAGCACCAGGGGGCCTCGCAGGGGGGCTACACCTTC
TRBJ1-1 | - | TRBD1 | TRBV18 | CASSPRTGAMNTEAFF | TGTGCCAGCTCACCACGTACAGGGGCGATGAACACTGAAGCTTTCTTT
TRBJ1-4 | few | - | TRBV9 | CASNGGTTNEKLFF | TGTGCCAGCAACGGAGGTACAACTAATGAAAAACTGTTTTTT
TRBJ1-2 | - | - | TRBV6-6 | CASSPNLSDGYTF | TGTGCCAGCAGTCCAAATCTCTCGGATGGCTACACCTTC
TRBJ2-7 | - | TRBD2 | TRBV18 | CASSPPGGARNEQYF | TGTGCCAGCTCACCACCGGGAGGGGCGCGGAACGAGCAGTACTTC
TRBJ1-2 | - | - | TRBV2 | CAPAGDGYTF | TGTGCCCCCGCGGGGGATGGCTACACCTTC
TRBJ2-2 | few | - | TRBV4-1 | CASSQPREGVPGELFF | TGCGCCAGCAGCCAACCCCGCGAAGGGGTTCCCGGGGAGCTGTTTTTT
TRBJ2-7 | - | TRBD1 | TRBV9 | CASSPGTGAEQYF | TGTGCCAGCAGCCCCGGGACAGGGGCTGAGCAGTACTTC
TRBJ1-3 | - | - | TRBV27 | CASSPRVSGNTIYF | TGTGCCAGCAGTCCGAGGGTCTCTGGAAACACCATATATTTT
TRBJ1-1 | - | TRBD1 | TRBV4-1 | CASSQGTGGEAFF | TGCGCCAGCAGCCAAGGAACAGGGGGAGAAGCTTTCTTT
TRBJ2-5 | - | - | TRBV6-7 | CASSHHTHRGEETQYF | TGTGCCAGCAGTCACCATACCCATCGGGGAGAAGAGACCCAGTACTTC
TRBJ1-1 | - | TRBD1 | TRBV30 | CAWSITGGDTEAFF | TGTGCCTGGAGCATCACAGGGGGTGACACTGAAGCTTTCTTT
TRBJ2-2 | - | TRBD1 | TRBV6-6 | CASSTRDRGPQGELFF | TGTGCCAGCAGTACCCGGGACAGGGGTCCCCAGGGGGAGCTGTTTTTT
TRBJ2-3 | few | - | TRBV18 | CASSPQTSSATDTQYF | TGTGCCAGCTCGCCGCAAACTAGCTCCGCCACAGATACGCAGTATTTT
TRBJ2-7 | - | - | TRBV5-1 | CASSLGGGGYYEQYF | TGCGCCAGCAGCTTGGGTGGAGGTGGCTACTACGAGCAGTACTTC
TRBJ2-5 | - | - | TRBV5-4 | CASSPDSPIETQYF | TGTGCCAGCAGCCCGGACAGTCCCATTGAGACCCAGTACTTC
TRBJ1-3 | few | - | TRBV6-6 | CASSYGGISGNTIYF | TGTGCCAGCAGTTACGGCGGGATCTCTGGAAACACCATATATTTT
TRBJ2-7 | - | - | TRBV7-6 | CASSSQGGLGYEQYF | TGTGCCAGCAGCTCCCAGGGGGGTCTGGGCTACGAGCAGTACTTC